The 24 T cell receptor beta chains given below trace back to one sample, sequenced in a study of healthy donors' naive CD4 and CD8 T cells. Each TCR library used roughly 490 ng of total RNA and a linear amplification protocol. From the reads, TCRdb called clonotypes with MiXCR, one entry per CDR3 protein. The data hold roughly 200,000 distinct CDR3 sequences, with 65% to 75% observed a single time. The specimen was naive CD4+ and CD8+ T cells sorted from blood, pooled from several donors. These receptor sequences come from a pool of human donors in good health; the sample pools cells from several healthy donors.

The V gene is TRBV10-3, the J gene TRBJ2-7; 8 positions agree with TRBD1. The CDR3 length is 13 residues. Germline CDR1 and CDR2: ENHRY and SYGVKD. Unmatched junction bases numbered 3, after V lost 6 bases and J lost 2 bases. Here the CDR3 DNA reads TGTGCCATCAGGGGGACAGGCCCCTACGAGCAGTACTTC. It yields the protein CAIRGTGPYEQYF.

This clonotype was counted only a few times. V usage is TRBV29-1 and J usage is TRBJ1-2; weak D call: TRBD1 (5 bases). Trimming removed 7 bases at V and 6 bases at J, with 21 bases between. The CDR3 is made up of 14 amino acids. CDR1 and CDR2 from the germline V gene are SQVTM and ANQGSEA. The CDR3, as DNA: TGCAGCGCCCTTGTGGTCCAGGGACGGGATGGCTACACCTTC. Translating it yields CSALVVQGRDGYTF.

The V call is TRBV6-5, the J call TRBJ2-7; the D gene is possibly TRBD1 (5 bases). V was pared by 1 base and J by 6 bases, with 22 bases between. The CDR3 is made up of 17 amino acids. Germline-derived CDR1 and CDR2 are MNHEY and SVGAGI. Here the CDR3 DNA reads TGTGCCAGCAGTTACTTCACGGACATCATAAACCCCGCCGAGCAGTACTTC. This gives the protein CASSYFTDIINPAEQYF.

Here the CDR3 DNA reads TGCAGTCCCAGGGAGGGGGAACGCTACACCTTC. Translation: CSPREGERYTF. This chain connects TRBV20-1 to TRBJ1-2, with D maybe TRBD1 (6 bases). Trimming shortened V by 8 bases and J by 9 bases, and 16 bases separated the two germline ends. Germline lookup yields CDR1 DFQATT and CDR2 SNEGSKA (reference sequence). CDR3 length: 11 residues.

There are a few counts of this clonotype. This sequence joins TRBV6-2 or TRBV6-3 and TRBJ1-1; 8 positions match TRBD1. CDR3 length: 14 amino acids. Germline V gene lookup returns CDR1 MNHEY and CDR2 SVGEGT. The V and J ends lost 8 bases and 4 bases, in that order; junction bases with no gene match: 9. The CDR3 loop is CASEGQVRFTEAFF. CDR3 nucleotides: TGTGCCAGCGAGGGACAGGTGAGATTCACTGAAGCTTTCTTT.

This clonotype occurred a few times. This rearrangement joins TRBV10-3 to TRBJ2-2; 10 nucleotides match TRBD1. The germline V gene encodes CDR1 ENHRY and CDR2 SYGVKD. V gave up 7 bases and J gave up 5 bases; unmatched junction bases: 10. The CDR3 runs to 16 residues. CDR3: CAINAGQGSSTGELFF. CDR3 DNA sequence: TGTGCCATCAACGCGGGACAGGGGTCGTCAACCGGGGAGCTGTTTTTT.

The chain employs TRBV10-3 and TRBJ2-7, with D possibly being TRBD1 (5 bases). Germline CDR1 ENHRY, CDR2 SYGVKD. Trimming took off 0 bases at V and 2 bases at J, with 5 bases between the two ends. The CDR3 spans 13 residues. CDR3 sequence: CAISESGPYEQYF. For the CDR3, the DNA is TGTGCCATCAGTGAGTCGGGGCCCTACGAGCAGTACTTC.

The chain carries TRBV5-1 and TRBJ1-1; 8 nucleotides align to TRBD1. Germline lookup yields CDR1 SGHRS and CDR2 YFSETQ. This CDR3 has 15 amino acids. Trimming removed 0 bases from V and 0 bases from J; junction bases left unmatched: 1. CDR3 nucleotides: TGCGCCAGCAGCTTGGGACAGGGGATGAACACTGAAGCTTTCTTT. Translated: CASSLGQGMNTEAFF.

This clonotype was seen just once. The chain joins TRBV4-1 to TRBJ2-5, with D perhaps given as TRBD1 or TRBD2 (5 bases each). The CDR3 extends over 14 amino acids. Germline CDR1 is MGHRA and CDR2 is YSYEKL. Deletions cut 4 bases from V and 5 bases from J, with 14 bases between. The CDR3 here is CASSPPGPRETQYF. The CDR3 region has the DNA TGCGCCAGCAGCCCGCCGGGGCCTAGGGAGACCCAGTACTTC.

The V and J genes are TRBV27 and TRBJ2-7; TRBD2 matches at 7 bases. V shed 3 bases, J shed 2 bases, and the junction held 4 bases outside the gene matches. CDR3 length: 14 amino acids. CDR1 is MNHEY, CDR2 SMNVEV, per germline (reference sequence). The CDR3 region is CASSFGEGAYEQYF. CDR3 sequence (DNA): TGTGCCAGCAGTTTCGGGGAGGGTGCCTACGAGCAGTACTTC.

The DNA for the CDR3 is TGTGCCAGTAGTTCCCGGACTAGCGGCTTATACTCCTACGAGCAGTACTTC. Encoded protein: CASSSRTSGLYSYEQYF. The V call is TRBV19, the J call TRBJ2-7, with 10 bases aligning to TRBD2. V lost 5 bases, J lost 0 bases, and 10 bases stayed unmatched. Germline V CDR1 and CDR2: LNHDA, SQIVND (reference sequence). There are 17 residues in the CDR3.

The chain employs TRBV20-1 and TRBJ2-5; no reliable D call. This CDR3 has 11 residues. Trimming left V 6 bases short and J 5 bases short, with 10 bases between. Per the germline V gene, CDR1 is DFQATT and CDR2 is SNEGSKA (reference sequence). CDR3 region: CSAPLVETQYF. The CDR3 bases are TGCAGTGCCCCCCTGGTGGAGACCCAGTACTTC.

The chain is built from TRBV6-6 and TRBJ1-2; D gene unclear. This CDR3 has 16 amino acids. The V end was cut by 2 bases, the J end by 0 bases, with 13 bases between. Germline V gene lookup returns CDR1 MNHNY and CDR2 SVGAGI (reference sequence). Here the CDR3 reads CASSYPDATPNYGYTF. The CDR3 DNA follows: TGTGCCAGCAGTTACCCGGACGCAACCCCTAACTATGGCTACACCTTC.

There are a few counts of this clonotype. The CDR3 bases are TGTGCCATCAGTTCGACAGGGGAAGAGACCCAGTACTTC. Encoded protein: CAISSTGEETQYF. The chain combines TRBV10-3 with TRBJ2-5, with 8 bases matching TRBD1. V shed 5 bases and J 3 bases; nucleotides not matched to a gene: 2. The CDR3 is made up of 13 amino acids. Germline CDR1 ENHRY, CDR2 SYGVKD.

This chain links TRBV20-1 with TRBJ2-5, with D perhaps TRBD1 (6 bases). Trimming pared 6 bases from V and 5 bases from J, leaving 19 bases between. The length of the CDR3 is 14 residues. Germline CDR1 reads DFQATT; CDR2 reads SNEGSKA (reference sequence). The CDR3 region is CSAWDVGASETQYF. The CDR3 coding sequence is TGCAGTGCCTGGGATGTGGGGGCCTCTGAGACCCAGTACTTC.

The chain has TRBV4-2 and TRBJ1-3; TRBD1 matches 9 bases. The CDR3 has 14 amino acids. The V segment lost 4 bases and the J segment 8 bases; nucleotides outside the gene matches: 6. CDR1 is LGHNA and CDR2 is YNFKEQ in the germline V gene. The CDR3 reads CASSLSGQGDTIYF. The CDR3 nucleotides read TGTGCCAGCAGCCTCTCGGGACAGGGAGACACCATATATTTT.

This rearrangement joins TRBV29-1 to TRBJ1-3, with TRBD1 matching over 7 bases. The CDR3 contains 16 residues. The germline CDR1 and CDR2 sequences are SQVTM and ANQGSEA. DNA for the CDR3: TGCTCCCACGGCCCCCGACGGGACAGCTCTGGAAACACCATATATTTT. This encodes CSHGPRRDSSGNTIYF.

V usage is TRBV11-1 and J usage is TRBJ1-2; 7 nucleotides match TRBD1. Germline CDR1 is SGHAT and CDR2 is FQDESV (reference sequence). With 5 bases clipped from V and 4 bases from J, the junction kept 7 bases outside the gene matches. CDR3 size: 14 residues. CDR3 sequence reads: CASSDIGTAYGYTF. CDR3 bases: TGTGCCAGCAGCGACATTGGGACAGCCTATGGCTACACCTTC. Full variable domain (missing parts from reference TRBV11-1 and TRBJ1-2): EAEVAQSPRYKITEKSQAVAFWCDPISGHATLYWYRQILGQGPELLVQFQDESVVDDSQLPKDRFSAERLKGVDSTLKIQPAELGDSAMYLCASSDIGTAYGYTFGSGTRLTVV.

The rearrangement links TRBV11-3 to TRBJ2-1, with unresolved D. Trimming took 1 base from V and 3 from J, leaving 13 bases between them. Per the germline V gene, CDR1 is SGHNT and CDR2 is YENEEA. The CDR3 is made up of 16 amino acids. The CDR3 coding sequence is TGTGCCAGCAGCTTAGGACCGGACCCCGGCTACAATGAGCAGTTCTTC. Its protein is CASSLGPDPGYNEQFF. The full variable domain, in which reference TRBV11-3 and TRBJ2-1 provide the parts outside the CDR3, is EAGVVQSPRYKIIEKKQPVAFWCNPISGHNTLYWYLQNLGQGPELLIRYENEEAVDDSQLPKDRFSAERLKGVDSTLKIQPAELGDSAVYLCASSLGPDPGYNEQFFGPGTRLTVL.

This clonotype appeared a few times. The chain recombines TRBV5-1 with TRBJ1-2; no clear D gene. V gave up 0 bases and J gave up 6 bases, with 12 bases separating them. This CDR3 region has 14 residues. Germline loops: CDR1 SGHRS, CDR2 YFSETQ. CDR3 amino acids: CASSLDPASNGYTF. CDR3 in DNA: TGCGCCAGCAGCTTGGACCCCGCAAGCAATGGCTACACCTTC.

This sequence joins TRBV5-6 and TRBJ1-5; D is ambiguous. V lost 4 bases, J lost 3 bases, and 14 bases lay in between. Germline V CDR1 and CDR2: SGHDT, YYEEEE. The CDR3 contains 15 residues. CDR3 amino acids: CASSSRQSYNQPQHF. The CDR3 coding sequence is TGTGCCAGCAGCAGCCGCCAGAGTTACAATCAGCCCCAGCATTTT.

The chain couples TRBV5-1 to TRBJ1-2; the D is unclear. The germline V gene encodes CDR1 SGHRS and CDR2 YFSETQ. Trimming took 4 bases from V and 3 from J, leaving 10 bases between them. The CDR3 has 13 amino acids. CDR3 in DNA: TGCGCCAGCAGCCCTGGAAGTGACTATGGCTACACCTTC. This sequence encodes CASSPGSDYGYTF.

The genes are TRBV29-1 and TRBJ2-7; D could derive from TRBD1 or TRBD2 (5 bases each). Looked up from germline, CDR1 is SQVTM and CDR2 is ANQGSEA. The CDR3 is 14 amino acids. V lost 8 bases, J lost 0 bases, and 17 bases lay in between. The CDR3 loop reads CSTSGDQSSYEQYF. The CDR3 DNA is TGCAGCACCTCTGGGGACCAGAGCTCCTACGAGCAGTACTTC.

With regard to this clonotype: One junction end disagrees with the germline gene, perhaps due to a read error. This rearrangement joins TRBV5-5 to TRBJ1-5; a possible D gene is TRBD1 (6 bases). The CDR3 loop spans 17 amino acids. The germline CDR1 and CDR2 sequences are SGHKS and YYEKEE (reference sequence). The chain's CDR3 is CASSPTRGFDSNQPQHF. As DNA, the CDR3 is TGTGCCAGCAGCCCCACAAGGGGGTTCGATAGCAACCAGCCCCAGCATTTT.